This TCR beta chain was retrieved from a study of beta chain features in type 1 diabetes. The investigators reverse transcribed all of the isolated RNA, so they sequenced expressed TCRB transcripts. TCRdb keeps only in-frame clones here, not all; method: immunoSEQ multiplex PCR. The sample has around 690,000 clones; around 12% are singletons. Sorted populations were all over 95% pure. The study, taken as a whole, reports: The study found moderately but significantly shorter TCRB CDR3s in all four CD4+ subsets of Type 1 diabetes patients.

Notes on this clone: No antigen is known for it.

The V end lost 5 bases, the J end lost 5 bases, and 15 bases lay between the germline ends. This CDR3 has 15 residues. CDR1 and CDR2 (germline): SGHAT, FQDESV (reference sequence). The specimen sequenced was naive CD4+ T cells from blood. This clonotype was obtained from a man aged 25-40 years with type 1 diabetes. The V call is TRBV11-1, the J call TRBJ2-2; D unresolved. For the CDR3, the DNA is TGTGCCAGCAGCGGAGCGCTCCTTGGGACCGGGGAGCTGTTTTTT. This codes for CASSGALLGTGELFF.